The TCR beta chain described here comes from a study of T cell changes during pregnancy in multiple sclerosis. Germline CDR1 LGHNA, CDR2 YNFKEQ. CDR3 size: 15 residues. J gave up 3 bases and V 1 base, and 3 bases lay outside the gene matches. The sample holds one count of this clone. TCRdb's table, derived via immunoSEQ multiplex PCR, lists solely in-frame clones and lacks some. The sample shows about 32,000 clones, approximately 90% of them seen only once. This specimen was CD8+ T cells from peripheral blood mononuclear cells, taken in the first trimester of pregnancy. This sequence originates from a female donor with multiple sclerosis, enrolled in a pregnancy study. The chain has TRBV4-2 and TRBJ2-1, with TRBD2 identical over 7 bases. CDR3 sequence: CASSQGLADYNEQFF. The CDR3 nucleotides are TGTGCCAGCAGCCAAGGACTAGCAGACTACAATGAGCAGTTCTTC.